These 10 T cell receptor beta chains share one sample of origin, sequenced in a study of molecular identifiers for immune sequencing clone quantification. TCRdb reprocessed the PCR reads with MiXCR, giving one entry per CDR3 protein. Among 490,000 or so distinct CDR3 sequences listed, roughly 23% were seen once. The sample taken for sequencing was naive CD8+ T cells from blood, with Jurkat cell RNA spiked in. Noted subset: FACS-sorted CD8+CD4-CCR7+CD45RA+ naive T cells. The receptor set was obtained from a human donor in good health. Some libraries in this study had Jurkat cell RNA spiked in.

The V gene is TRBV6-2 or TRBV6-3, the J gene TRBJ2-7; weak D call: TRBD1 (5 bases). This CDR3 contains 14 residues. V gave up 2 bases and J gave up 6 bases, with 14 bases separating them. Germline CDR1 is MNHEY and CDR2 is SVGEGT. CDR3 DNA: TGTGCCAGCAGTTACACCATTGGGGCTTCCGAGCAGTACTTC. It yields the protein CASSYTIGASEQYF.

This clonotype was seen many times. The chain combines TRBV7-9 with TRBJ1-3; the D is unclear. V was shortened by 6 bases and J by 2 bases, with 8 bases between the two germline ends. The CDR3 loop spans 13 amino acids. CDR1 and CDR2 (germline): SEHNR, FQNEAQ (reference sequence). The CDR3 is CASRWEAGNTIYF. The DNA for the CDR3 is TGTGCCAGCAGGTGGGAGGCTGGAAACACCATATATTTT.

J is TRBJ1-2 and V is TRBV5-6, with D possibly being TRBD1 (5 bases). The CDR3 has 15 residues. Deletions cut 2 bases from V and 2 bases from J, with 13 bases between. Germline CDR1 reads SGHDT; CDR2 reads YYEEEE. Here the CDR3 reads CASSLKIRDNYGYTF. CDR3 DNA: TGTGCCAGCAGCTTAAAAATCCGGGACAACTATGGCTACACCTTC. The whole variable domain, filled in from reference TRBV5-6 and TRBJ1-2, reads DAGVTQSPTHLIKTRGQQVTLRCSPKSGHDTVSWYQQALGQGPQFIFQYYEEEERQRGNFPDRFSGHQFPNYSSELNVNALLLGDSALYLCASSLKIRDNYGYTFGSGTRLTVV.

The chain carries TRBV5-5 and TRBJ2-7; D gene unclear. V lost 7 bases and J lost 2, with 22 bases in between. CDR1 and CDR2 from the germline V gene are SGHKS and YYEKEE (reference sequence). The CDR3 length is 16 residues. The CDR3 DNA follows: TGTGCCAGCTCAAAGAACCCAATGGACCTCACCTACGAGCAGTACTTC. Translating gives CASSKNPMDLTYEQYF.

Many counts were recorded for this clonotype. The V and J genes are TRBV7-9 and TRBJ2-7; no reliable D call. CDR1 is SEHNR, CDR2 FQNEAQ, per germline (reference sequence). The CDR3 contains 14 residues. With 2 bases removed from V and 4 bases from J, the gap between germline ends came to 12 bases. This chain's CDR3 is CASSLTLVGYEQYF. CDR3 in DNA: TGTGCCAGCAGCTTAACCTTAGTTGGTTACGAGCAGTACTTC.

This clonotype was detected many times. The genes are TRBV29-1 and TRBJ2-3; D unresolved. CDR1 is SQVTM and CDR2 is ANQGSEA in the germline V gene. V gave up 6 bases and J gave up 6 bases, with 16 bases separating them. The CDR3 runs 13 residues. This chain's CDR3 is CSVITVLSDTQYF. The CDR3 DNA reads as TGCAGCGTAATAACGGTCTTATCGGATACGCAGTATTTT.

This clonotype was seen at least ten times. This chain's CDR3 is CASSELGFEQYF. The CDR3 DNA reads as TGTGCCAGCAGTGAACTTGGGTTCGAGCAGTACTTC. The chain joins TRBV6-1 to TRBJ2-7; D uncertain. The CDR3 consists of 12 residues. Germline V gene lookup returns CDR1 MNHNS and CDR2 SASEGT. V gave up 2 bases and J gave up 6 bases, with 8 bases separating them.

This clonotype came up many times. The CDR3 DNA reads TGCAGTGCTAGAGGACAGGACCTCCCCTACGAGCAGTACTTC. Protein: CSARGQDLPYEQYF. The genes are TRBV20-1 and TRBJ2-7; the D gene is possibly TRBD1 (6 bases). Germline assignment: CDR1 DFQATT and CDR2 SNEGSKA (reference sequence). The CDR3 is 14 amino acids. The ends were cut back, 1 base at V and 2 bases at J, with 12 bases in the middle.

Only a few counts were recorded for this clonotype. The rearrangement links TRBV5-4 to TRBJ2-5; 9 positions agree with TRBD1. The J segment lost 2 bases and the V segment lost 4 bases, leaving 9 bases of the junction unmatched. CDR3 length equals 16 residues. Germline assignment: CDR1 SGHNT and CDR2 YYREEE (reference sequence). CDR3 sequence (DNA): TGTGCCAGCAGCACGGGGACAGGGTCAATTCAAGAGACCCAGTACTTC. Translated, it gives CASSTGTGSIQETQYF.

This clonotype was detected a few times. The V and J genes are TRBV4-3 and TRBJ2-7; 7 bases match TRBD1. After removal of 0 bases from V and 5 bases from J, the junction contained 13 bases not matched to a gene. The CDR3 has 17 amino acids. The germline V gene encodes CDR1 LGHNA and CDR2 YSLEER. The CDR3 loop reads CASSQDQGGATANEQYF. The DNA for the CDR3 is TGCGCCAGCAGCCAAGATCAAGGGGGCGCTACGGCGAACGAGCAGTACTTC.